These T cell receptor beta chains were read from a single sample in a study of blood T cell repertoires in COVID-19. Assay used: immunoSEQ multiplex PCR; TCRdb lists only in-frame clones, some missing. The sample lists roughly 140,000 clones; just under 85% were seen once. The sequenced material came from PBMCs or T cells enriched from blood (not recorded which). All receptors derive from a woman aged 40 to 49 who had recovered from COVID-19. CDR3s include the opening cysteine and the closing phenylalanine or tryptophan. The D gene is left open where the match is weak. Clone sizes are given selectively: once, few, many, or a class where the clone is expanded.

J gene,V gene,clone size,D gene,CDR3 DNA,CDR3 protein
TRBJ1-1,TRBV6-2/TRBV6-3,-,-,TGTGCCAGCACCCCAATCAGGCAAAAACTCATGAACACTGAAGCTTTCTTT,CASTPIRQKLMNTEAFF
TRBJ2-7,TRBV9,-,-,TGTGCCAGCAGCAGTAGCCCCACGGGGTTTCCCTACGAGCAGTACTTC,CASSSSPTGFPYEQYF
TRBJ2-7,TRBV2,-,TRBD1,TGTGCCAGCACTGAGGACAGGACCCCCTACGAGCAGTACTTC,CASTEDRTPYEQYF
TRBJ1-1,TRBV7-2,-,-,TGTGCCAGCAGCTCGGGCAGGGGGAACACTGAAGCTTTCTTT,CASSSGRGNTEAFF
TRBJ1-1,TRBV28,-,-,TGTGCCAGCAGTCTAGACACTGAAGCTTTCTTT,CASSLDTEAFF
TRBJ2-3,TRBV12-2,-,-,TGTGCAAGTCCACCCGGAGGCCCCACAGATACGCAGTATTTT,CASPPGGPTDTQYF
TRBJ1-2,TRBV2,-,-,TGTGCCAGCAGTGAGCGGAGGGACCCCTTCGAGGGCTACACCTTC,CASSERRDPFEGYTF
TRBJ2-2,TRBV5-1,-,-,TGCGCCAGCAGCTTGTCTACAGCGAACACCGGGGAGCTGTTTTTT,CASSLSTANTGELFF
TRBJ2-2,TRBV4-2,-,TRBD1,TGTGCCAGCAGCCACGGGACAGAAGGGGAGCTGTTTTTT,CASSHGTEGELFF
TRBJ1-1,TRBV19,many,TRBD1,TGTGCCAGTAGTTTTTTACAGGGGGAAGCTTTCTTT,CASSFLQGEAFF
TRBJ2-3,TRBV5-1,-,TRBD2,TGCGCCAGCAGCATAGGGACTAAATCTAGCACAGATACGCAGTATTTT,CASSIGTKSSTDTQYF
TRBJ2-7,TRBV11-2,-,TRBD2,TGTGCCAGCAGCCCAGCGGGGGGGGCGGGAGGTTGGTACGAGCAGTACTTC,CASSPAGGAGGWYEQYF
TRBJ2-6,TRBV5-1,-,-,TGCGCCAGCAGCTGGGCCGGAGGGAGTGGGGCCAACGTCCTGACTTTC,CASSWAGGSGANVLTF
TRBJ1-1,TRBV7-9,-,TRBD1,TGTGCCAGCAGCCCCCAGGGGGCCACTGAAGCTTTCTTT,CASSPQGATEAFF
TRBJ1-3,TRBV12-3/TRBV12-4,-,-,TGTGCCAGCAGTTTTCGGGGGGACACCATATATTTT,CASSFRGDTIYF
TRBJ2-7,TRBV7-8,-,TRBD1,TGTGCCAGCAGCCGGGACAGGGCACTCTCCTACGAGCAGTACTTC,CASSRDRALSYEQYF
TRBJ2-1,TRBV6-2/TRBV6-3,-,-,TGTGCCAGCAGTCTTTACAATGAGCAGTTCTTC,CASSLYNEQFF
TRBJ1-1,TRBV12-3/TRBV12-4,-,-,TGTGCCAGCAGTATTTTTCTGGGCGCTTTCTTT,CASSIFLGAFF
TRBJ2-6,TRBV5-1,-,-,TGCGCCAGCAGCTTGGCCGGCTCTGGGGCCAACGTCCTGACTTTC,CASSLAGSGANVLTF
TRBJ2-6,TRBV7-8,-,TRBD1,TGTGCCAGCAGCCGGACAGGGGGCGCTGGGGCCAACGTCCTGACTTTC,CASSRTGGAGANVLTF
TRBJ2-4,TRBV19,-,-,TGTGCCAGTAGTATACCAGGGTTCGGTGTAGCCAAAAACATTCAGTACTTC,CASSIPGFGVAKNIQYF
TRBJ2-7,TRBV4-1,-,TRBD2,TGCGCCAGCAGCCAAGATCTGGCGGGACTAGCGGGAGTTGTCTACTACGAGCAGTACTTC,CASSQDLAGLAGVVYYEQYF
TRBJ2-3,TRBV7-8,-,TRBD2,TGTGCCAGCAGCACAAAACTAGCGGGGCTCTCAGATACGCAGTATTTT,CASSTKLAGLSDTQYF
TRBJ1-2,TRBV6-1,once,-,TGTGCCAGCAGTGAAGCCGTGGCAGTCTATGGCTACACCTTC,CASSEAVAVYGYTF
TRBJ2-7,TRBV6-6,-,-,TGTGCCAGCAGCGACGGACGAACTAGACACGAGCAGTACTTC,CASSDGRTRHEQYF
TRBJ1-2,TRBV2,-,TRBD1,TGTGCCAGCAGTGAGTACGGGACAGAAGTTCACTATGGCTACACCTTC,CASSEYGTEVHYGYTF
TRBJ2-7,TRBV6-5,-,TRBD2,TGTGCCAGCAGCAATACTAGCGGGGGTTCCTACGAGCAGTACTTC,CASSNTSGGSYEQYF
TRBJ1-4,TRBV7-9,-,-,TGTGCCAGCAGCTTAGGCGGGGGGAATGAAAAACTGTTTTTT,CASSLGGGNEKLFF
TRBJ2-7,TRBV9,-,-,TGTGCCAGCAGTACCTTGGACAGTCAGTCGTCCCAGCAGTACTTC,CASSTLDSQSSQQYF
TRBJ2-5,TRBV21-1,-,-,TGTGCCAGCAGCACGACAGGGGGAGAGGTATGGGGAGAAGAGACCCAGTACTTC,CASSTTGGEVWGEETQYF
TRBJ1-1,TRBV3-1/TRBV3-2,-,-,TGTGCCAGCAGCCAAGGGGCGAACACTGAAGCTTTCTTT,CASSQGANTEAFF
TRBJ1-2,TRBV5-1,-,TRBD1,TGCGCCAGCAGCTTCCCCACGGACAGGGGAAAGCTCGGACTCTATGGCTACACCTTC,CASSFPTDRGKLGLYGYTF
TRBJ2-7,TRBV6-2/TRBV6-3,few,-,TGTGCCAGCACCCCAGCGGGTGTGACCTACGAGCAGTACTTC,CASTPAGVTYEQYF
TRBJ2-7,TRBV4-1,-,TRBD2,TGCGCCAGCAGCCAAGGACAGCGGGGGGGCCTCGAGCAGTACTTC,CASSQGQRGGLEQYF
TRBJ2-6,TRBV7-9,once,-,TGTGCCAGCAAGGGGGAGCGGGGCTTATACTCTGGGGCCAACGTCCTGACTTTC,CASKGERGLYSGANVLTF
TRBJ2-7,TRBV7-8,-,-,TGTGCCAGCAGCCTGCGGACTAACGACGAGCAGTACTTC,CASSLRTNDEQYF
TRBJ2-2,TRBV11-2,once,TRBD2,TGTGCCAGCAGTCCCTGGGGAGGGACCGGGGAGCTGTTTTTT,CASSPWGGTGELFF
TRBJ2-7,TRBV5-6,-,TRBD2,TGTGCCAGCAGCTTTAACCCGGGAGGGACGAGCTCCTACGAGCAGTACTTC,CASSFNPGGTSSYEQYF
TRBJ2-1,TRBV6-1,-,TRBD2,TGTGCCAGCAGTGAAGCGCTCGGGAGGGCATTTGAGCAGTTCTTC,CASSEALGRAFEQFF
TRBJ2-1,TRBV29-1,-,TRBD1,TGCAGCGTTCAAAGACAGGGAGTATCCTACAATGAGCAGTTCTTC,CSVQRQGVSYNEQFF
TRBJ1-6,TRBV6-1,-,-,TGTGCCAGCAGTGACCGACGGAGCTATAATTCACCCCTCCACTTT,CASSDRRSYNSPLHF